The 8 T cell receptor beta chains below were found in one sample sequenced in a study of cytomegalovirus exposure and HLA in healthy donors. PCR used 60 Vbeta primers and 13 Jbeta primers. Profiling relied on immunoSEQ multiplex PCR, and the TCRdb table lists in-frame clones only, not all of them. This repertoire includes about 75,000 clones. Sequenced sample: PBMCs. The receptor source for this set is a man between 18 and 29 years old in good health and CMV-seropositive.

The V gene is TRBV5-6, the J gene TRBJ1-2; D perhaps matches TRBD1 (5 bases). Trimming left V 3 bases short and J 6 bases short, with 21 bases between. CDR3 length equals 16 residues. Germline CDR1 is SGHDT and CDR2 is YYEEEE. In DNA form, the CDR3 reads TGTGCCAGCAGCTGGGGGGAGGGGTCCCAGAAGGATGGCTACACCTTC. Translated: CASSWGEGSQKDGYTF.

This chain's CDR3 is CASSYSSGVGNTIYF. CDR3 coding DNA: TGTGCCAGCAGTTACTCATCAGGGGTCGGAAACACCATATATTTT. The chain uses TRBV6-6 and TRBJ1-3; TRBD1 is a possible D gene (6 bases). This CDR3 spans 15 amino acids. Germline V CDR1 and CDR2: MNHNY, SVGAGI (reference sequence). The ends were cut back, 0 bases at V and 4 bases at J, with 10 bases in the middle.

The V gene is TRBV7-9, the J gene TRBJ1-3, with TRBD1 matching over 8 bases. Germline values: CDR1 SEHNR, CDR2 FQNEAQ (reference sequence). The CDR3 is made up of 17 amino acids. V lost 5 bases to trimming and J lost 2 bases; unmatched junction nucleotides: 11. CDR3 nucleotides: TGTGCCAGCAGCCCAGAGGCGGGCAGGGGGCCTGGAAACACCATATATTTT. Translating gives CASSPEAGRGPGNTIYF.

The rearrangement links TRBV5-4 to TRBJ1-2; the match to TRBD1 covers 7 bases. Germline V lookup: CDR1 SGHNT, CDR2 YYREEE (reference sequence). This CDR3 is 18 amino acids long. The V segment lost 2 bases and the J segment 0 bases; nucleotides outside the gene matches: 13. This CDR3 reads CASSLDRTGFTANYGYTF. The CDR3, as DNA: TGTGCCAGCAGCTTAGACCGGACAGGATTTACAGCTAACTATGGCTACACCTTC.

V is TRBV5-1 and J is TRBJ1-2; perhaps TRBD1 as D (5 bases). Between the trimmed V and J ends, which lost 0 bases and 3 bases, there was a span of 9 bases. Germline values: CDR1 SGHRS, CDR2 YFSETQ. The CDR3 consists of 14 residues. The CDR3 DNA is TGCGCCAGCAGCTTGGAGGGCAGGGACTATGGCTACACCTTC. It yields the protein CASSLEGRDYGYTF.

DNA for the CDR3: TGTGCCTGGACTCCCGGGACAGGCCGTGGGTACACCTTC. Translating it yields CAWTPGTGRGYTF. The chain couples TRBV30 to TRBJ1-2; the match to TRBD1 covers 8 bases. The CDR3 runs to 13 residues. Germline V CDR1 and CDR2: GTSNPN, SVGIG (reference sequence). V was pared by 4 bases and J by 11 bases, with 12 bases of the junction left unmatched. Full variable domain (missing parts from reference TRBV30 and TRBJ1-2): SQTIHQWPATLVQPVGSPLSLECTVEGTSNPNLYWYRQAAGRGLQLLFYSVGIGQISSEVPQNLSASRPQDRQFILSSKKLLLSDSGFYLCAWTPGTGRGYTFGSGTRLTVV.

The V call is TRBV7-3, the J call TRBJ1-1; possible D gene TRBD1, 6 bases. Per the germline V gene, CDR1 is SGHTA and CDR2 is FQGTGA. The V gene lost 5 bases and the J gene lost 7 bases, with 17 bases spanning the gap. The CDR3 consists of 14 residues. The CDR3 DNA reads TGTGCCAGCAGCCCATCAGGGGATCGACGTGAAGCTTTCTTT. It encodes CASSPSGDRREAFF.

The chain joins TRBV13 to TRBJ1-2; 11 bases are a match to TRBD1. V shed 0 bases and J 8 bases; nucleotides not matched to a gene: 11. This CDR3 is 17 amino acids long. Germline V gene data show CDR1 as PRHDT and CDR2 as FYEKMQ (reference sequence). CDR3 in amino acids: CASSLGRTGGLGHGYTF. CDR3 in DNA: TGTGCCAGCAGCTTAGGTCGGACAGGGGGCTTGGGGCACGGCTACACCTTC.